The clone carrying this TCR beta chain has a handful of counts. Its target is not known. Individual cDNA molecules received unique molecular identifiers. TCRdb used MiXCR to reprocess the 5' RACE reads, holding one entry per CDR3 protein. The table lists 85,000 to 95,000 distinct CDR3 sequences, over 15% of them singletons. CDR3 length: 13 amino acids. V shed 4 bases and J 8 bases; nucleotides not matched to a gene: 4. The germline gives CDR1 SGHKS, CDR2 YYEKEE (reference sequence). These data are taken from a study of early T cells in non-severe SARS-CoV-2 infection. Background on the study: The sequenced material was bulk RNA from unsorted whole blood, and its chains were unpaired. Broader study findings: CD4 and private specificities were missed by VDJdb matching, which favored anti-spike CD8 responses.

The TCR comes from an adult who was a healthcare worker with PCR-confirmed SARS-CoV-2 infection or an uninfected control (not recorded which). This chain links TRBV5-5 with TRBJ2-1; 9 bases line up with TRBD2. This material consisted of whole blood, taken at baseline. The DNA for the CDR3 is TGTGCCAGCAGCCAGACTAGCGGCTATGAGCAGTTCTTC. It codes for CASSQTSGYEQFF.